The present T cell receptor (beta chain) was sequenced within a study of shared clonotypes between healthy human individuals. TCRdb keeps only in-frame clones here, not all; method: immunoSEQ multiplex PCR. Found here are fewer than 350,000 clones, about nine tenths of them singletons; the top ten hold about a sixth. Losses at the gene ends were 0 bases for V and 2 bases for J; bases not matched to a gene: 16. Germline V gene lookup returns CDR1 LGHNA and CDR2 YSLEER. The CDR3 sequence is 20 residues long. Researchers reported that CD8 memory united CD45RO+ cells with CCR7-negative CD45RA+ TemRA cells. Study-wide results and caveats: The sole specimen, blood, was sampled, and tissue repertoires likely differ. Owing to a small donor count, the genetic and exposure-history diversity represented was limited. When compared with the clonotypes that were shared by all four sorted-subset donors, the non-shared clonotypes turned out to have lower generation probabilities.

Of note for this clone: Its antigen is not identified.

The TCR sequence derives from a man aged 18 to 29 in good health. The sequencing input was memory CD8+ T cells sorted from blood. The subset is: CD45RO+ cells pooled with CCR7-negative TemRA cells. V and J are TRBV4-3 and TRBJ2-3, with 8 bases fitting TRBD1. Here the CDR3 reads CASSQDHLGAGQENTDTQYF. The CDR3 DNA reads TGCGCCAGCAGCCAAGACCACCTCGGGGCGGGACAGGAAAACACAGATACGCAGTATTTT.